This T cell receptor beta chain was retrieved from a study of blood T cell repertoires in COVID-19. In the original workflow: Amplification with reference gene primers provided the estimates of nucleated cell counts. Using immunoSEQ multiplex PCR, the repertoire was profiled, and TCRdb retains in-frame clones only, with some absent. For V, J and clone size, that table is used; D and trimming come from the DNA. The sample lists some 200,000 clones, about 85% occurring once. V was pared by 4 bases and J by 2 bases, with 8 bases between. The CDR3 contains 13 residues. Germline V lookup: CDR1 LNHDA, CDR2 SQIVND (reference sequence).

The chain is built from TRBV19 and TRBJ2-5, with TRBD2 as a possible D gene (5 bases). The receptor was derived from a man aged 55 to 70 with active or convalescent COVID-19. Sequencing was performed on peripheral blood. For the CDR3, the DNA is TGTGCCAGTAGTACGGGGAGTCAAGAGACCCAGTACTTC. Its translation is CASSTGSQETQYF.